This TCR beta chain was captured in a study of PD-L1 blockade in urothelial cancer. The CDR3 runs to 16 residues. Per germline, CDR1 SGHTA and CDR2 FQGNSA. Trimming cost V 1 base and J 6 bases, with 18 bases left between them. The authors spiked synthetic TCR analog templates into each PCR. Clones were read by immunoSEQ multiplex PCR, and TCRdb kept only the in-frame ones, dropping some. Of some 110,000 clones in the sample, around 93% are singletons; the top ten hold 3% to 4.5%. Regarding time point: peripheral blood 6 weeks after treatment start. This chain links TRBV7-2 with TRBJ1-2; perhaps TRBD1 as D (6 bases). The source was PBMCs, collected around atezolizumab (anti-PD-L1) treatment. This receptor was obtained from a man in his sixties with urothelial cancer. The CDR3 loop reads CASSLVSRGRGDGYTF. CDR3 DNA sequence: TGTGCCAGCAGCTTAGTTAGTAGAGGGAGGGGGGATGGCTACACCTTC.